A single sample is the source of the 21 T cell receptor beta chains below, sequenced in a study of blood T cell repertoires in COVID-19. Method: immunoSEQ multiplex PCR; TCRdb's copy keeps in-frame clones and lacks some. The sample lists some 76,000 clones, 90% occurring once. Sequencing was performed on peripheral blood. The receptors derive from a young woman with acute or convalescent COVID-19.

This chain links TRBV29-1 with TRBJ2-3; D gene unclear. The CDR3 runs to 16 residues. V was pared by 6 bases and J by 0 bases, with 19 bases between. Germline V lookup: CDR1 SQVTM, CDR2 ANQGSEA. In DNA form, the CDR3 reads TGCAGCGTAGAAACCAACGGGTTATCTAGCACAGATACGCAGTATTTT. Amino acids: CSVETNGLSSTDTQYF.

V usage is TRBV11-2 and J usage is TRBJ1-1; no clear D gene. There are 15 residues in the CDR3. Germline assignment: CDR1 SGHAT and CDR2 FQNNGV. Trimming left V 2 bases short and J 5 bases short, with 15 bases between. CDR3 nucleotide sequence: TGTGCCAGCAGCTTACTCGTCTCCCCGGGGACTGAAGCTTTCTTT. As protein: CASSLLVSPGTEAFF.

This chain joins TRBV24-1 and TRBJ1-4; D gene ambiguous. Germline CDR1 KGHDR, CDR2 SFDVKD. Trimming stripped 0 bases from V and 8 bases from J, with 15 bases between. The CDR3 runs to 16 residues. CDR3 residues: CATSDLNGLGREKLFF. The CDR3 DNA reads TGTGCCACCAGTGATTTGAACGGACTAGGGCGGGAAAAACTGTTTTTT.

V usage is TRBV5-1 and J usage is TRBJ2-3; 9 nucleotides agree with TRBD1. Trimming at V came to 2 bases and at J to 6 bases, leaving 10 bases not matched to a gene. The CDR3 runs 16 residues. Germline CDR1 reads SGHRS; CDR2 reads YFSETQ. This CDR3 is CASSFGDRGYLDTQYF. The CDR3 DNA follows: TGCGCCAGCAGCTTTGGTGACAGGGGGTATTTGGATACGCAGTATTTT.

This sequence joins TRBV21-1 and TRBJ2-7; TRBD2 is taken as the D call from the table, unchecked against the DNA. TRBV21-1 is reported as a pseudogene. CDR3 length equals 16 residues. CDR3 in amino acids: CASSKVKRECRSEQYF. CDR3 coding DNA: TGTGCCAGCAGCAAAGTAAAGCGGGAGTGCAGATCCGAGCAGTACTTC.

The rearrangement links TRBV19 to TRBJ2-2; TRBD1 aligns across 11 bases. Trimming removed 6 bases from V and 2 bases from J; junction bases left unmatched: 5. The CDR3 consists of 16 residues. CDR1 is LNHDA, CDR2 SQIVND, per germline (reference sequence). The CDR3 region is CASRRDRGANTGELFF. CDR3 DNA: TGTGCCAGTAGAAGGGACAGGGGGGCTAACACCGGGGAGCTGTTTTTT. Combining the CDR3 with reference TRBV19 and TRBJ2-2 gives the whole variable domain DGGITQSPKYLFRKEGQNVTLSCEQNLNHDAMYWYRQDPGQGLRLIYYSQIVNDFQKGDIAEGYSVSREKKESFPLTVTSAQKNPTAFYLCASRRDRGANTGELFFGEGSRLTVL.

This chain's CDR3 is CASSFQHHRDTSFIYGYTF. For the CDR3, the DNA is TGTGCCAGCAGTTTCCAACACCACCGGGACACAAGCTTCATCTATGGCTACACCTTC. The chain is built from TRBV7-9 and TRBJ1-2, with D possibly matching TRBD1 (6 bases). Trimming pared 6 bases from V and 4 bases from J, leaving 30 bases between. CDR3 length: 19 residues. Germline loops: CDR1 SEHNR, CDR2 FQNEAQ (reference sequence).

The chain's CDR3 is CASSPLTDSGNTEAFF. The CDR3 nucleotides read TGTGCCAGCTCACCACTAACGGACAGTGGTAACACTGAAGCTTTCTTT. V usage is TRBV18 and J usage is TRBJ1-1; perhaps TRBD1 as D (6 bases). Trimming pared 1 base from V and 2 bases from J, leaving 14 bases between. CDR1 and CDR2 from the germline V gene are KGHSH and LQKENI. The CDR3 is 16 residues long.

The chain combines TRBV2 with TRBJ1-4; the match to TRBD1 covers 9 bases. V trimming: 10 bases; J trimming: 7 bases; junction bases outside the gene matches: 13. Germline assignment: CDR1 SNHLY and CDR2 FYNNEI. This CDR3 spans 15 amino acids. CDR3 DNA: TGTGCCACCTCGGAACAGGGGGCATTTGGTGAAAAACTGTTTTTT. Its protein is CATSEQGAFGEKLFF.

V and J are TRBV29-1 and TRBJ1-2, with no clear D. Germline CDR1 is SQVTM and CDR2 is ANQGSEA. This CDR3 contains 12 residues. With 4 bases removed from V and 1 base from J, the gap between germline ends came to 7 bases. CDR3 DNA sequence: TGCAGCGTTGTACAAGATAACTATGGCTACACCTTC. Its translation is CSVVQDNYGYTF.

This sequence joins TRBV19 and TRBJ1-1, with D tentatively TRBD1 (5 bases). V was pared by 3 bases and J by 3 bases, with 11 bases between. Germline CDR1 is LNHDA and CDR2 is SQIVND (reference sequence). The CDR3 is 14 amino acids. The CDR3 is CASSIRGGDTEAFF. Here the CDR3 DNA reads TGTGCCAGTAGTATTAGGGGAGGGGACACTGAAGCTTTCTTT.

The chain joins TRBV19 to TRBJ2-7, with D possibly matching TRBD2 (5 bases). The V end lost 3 bases, the J end lost 5 bases, and 11 bases lay between the germline ends. Germline V gene data show CDR1 as LNHDA and CDR2 as SQIVND (reference sequence). The CDR3 consists of 13 residues. This chain's CDR3 is CASSMPGYHEQYF. Written as DNA, the CDR3 is TGTGCCAGTAGTATGCCGGGATACCACGAGCAGTACTTC.

V usage is TRBV11-2 and J usage is TRBJ2-1, with TRBD1 matching over 7 bases. The germline CDR1 and CDR2 sequences are SGHAT and FQNNGV. This CDR3 is 12 amino acids long. V lost 3 bases, J lost 7 bases, and 0 bases stayed unmatched. The CDR3 is CASSFRGNEQFF. The CDR3 DNA reads TGTGCCAGCAGCTTCAGGGGGAATGAGCAGTTCTTC. Looking up the rest from reference TRBV11-2 and TRBJ2-1 gives the full variable domain: EAGVAQSPRYKIIEKRQSVAFWCNPISGHATLYWYQQILGQGPKLLIQFQNNGVVDDSQLPKDRFSAERLKGVDSTLKIQPAKLEDSAVYLCASSFRGNEQFFGPGTRLTVL.

A few counts support this clone. This chain uses TRBV9 with TRBJ1-3; 7 bases are shared with TRBD1. This CDR3 region has 15 residues. CDR1 is SGDLS and CDR2 is YYNGEE in the germline V gene. V dropped 4 bases and J dropped 0; count of bases not matched to a gene: 4. DNA of the CDR3: TGTGCCAGCAGCCTGGGACAGATCTCTGGAAACACCATATATTTT. Translation: CASSLGQISGNTIYF.

This chain joins TRBV7-9 and TRBJ1-1, with D possibly being TRBD1 (6 bases). V lost 6 bases to trimming and J lost 1 base, with 12 bases between them. The CDR3 length is 14 residues. Germline lookup yields CDR1 SEHNR and CDR2 FQNEAQ (reference sequence). Here the CDR3 DNA reads TGTGCCAGCAGTTGGACAGCCACGAACACTGAAGCTTTCTTT. It is translated as CASSWTATNTEAFF. The full variable domain, in which reference TRBV7-9 and TRBJ1-1 provide the parts outside the CDR3, is DTGVSQNPRHKITKRGQNVTFRCDPISEHNRLYWYRQTLGQGPEFLTYFQNEAQLEKSRLLSDRFSAERPKGSFSTLEIQRTEQGDSAMYLCASSWTATNTEAFFGQGTRLTVV.

The J gene is TRBJ2-7, the V gene TRBV21-1; the tabulated D call, TRBD2, remains unverified against the DNA. TRBV21-1 is a pseudogene segment. The CDR3 is made up of 15 amino acids. In DNA form, the CDR3 reads TGTGCCAGCAGCACGAACGAGTCTTTCGGGAACGAGCAGTACTTC. Translation: CASSTNESFGNEQYF.

V usage is TRBV6-5 and J usage is TRBJ2-5; TRBD2 is a possible D gene (5 bases). V lost 6 bases and J lost 10, with 18 bases in between. This CDR3 region has 13 residues. Germline-derived CDR1 and CDR2 are MNHEY and SVGAGI. CDR3 protein: CASRKDLGRGQYF. CDR3 DNA sequence: TGTGCCAGCAGAAAGGACTTGGGGAGAGGCCAGTACTTC.

This chain uses TRBV11-2 with TRBJ1-6; 11 positions agree with TRBD1. V shed 5 bases and J 9 bases; nucleotides not matched to a gene: 6. This CDR3 is 15 amino acids long. Germline V CDR1 and CDR2: SGHAT, FQNNGV. CDR3 sequence (DNA): TGTGCCAGCAGCCCAGGGGACAGGGGGATTTCACCCCTCCACTTT. As protein: CASSPGDRGISPLHF. The whole variable domain, remainder taken from reference TRBV11-2 and TRBJ1-6, is EAGVAQSPRYKIIEKRQSVAFWCNPISGHATLYWYQQILGQGPKLLIQFQNNGVVDDSQLPKDRFSAERLKGVDSTLKIQPAKLEDSAVYLCASSPGDRGISPLHFGNGTRLTVT.

The V gene is TRBV7-2, the J gene TRBJ1-1; D not certain. V was cut by 5 bases and J by 7 bases, with 14 bases left in between. The CDR3 length is 13 residues. CDR1 and CDR2 from the germline V gene are SGHTA and FQGNSA. CDR3 loop: CASSVMRRGEAFF. CDR3 DNA: TGTGCCAGCAGCGTAATGCGACGGGGTGAAGCTTTCTTT.

This chain joins TRBV19 and TRBJ2-2, with 7 bases that match TRBD1. The CDR3 sequence is 14 residues long. Germline trimming cut 9 bases from V and 4 bases from J; bases unmatched to any gene: 8. The germline gives CDR1 LNHDA, CDR2 SQIVND (reference sequence). In DNA form, the CDR3 reads TGTGCCAGCACAGGGGATGGATTCACCGGGGAGCTGTTTTTT. This gives the protein CASTGDGFTGELFF.

Worth noting for this clone: The same CDR3 also results from other DNA sequences found in this sample. The V and J genes are TRBV28 and TRBJ1-5, with D uncertain. CDR3 length: 12 residues. The V gene lost 1 base and the J gene lost 6 bases, with 4 bases spanning the gap. The germline CDR1 and CDR2 sequences are MDHEN and SYDVKM. The CDR3: CASSLSVQPQHF. Written as DNA, the CDR3 is TGTGCCAGCAGTTTATCGGTTCAGCCCCAGCATTTT.